This T cell receptor (beta chain) came from a study of CD8+ T cells in alopecia areata. Overall study context: It was oral tofacitinib, at 5 to 10 mg twice daily, that treated patients received.

Patients with alopecia areata provided lesional scalp punch biopsies as well as peripheral blood. Comment on this clone: Antigen unknown.

The sequencing template was cDNA reverse transcribed from extracted RNA. Data came from immunoSEQ multiplex PCR; TCRdb stores just in-frame clones and leaves some out. The table includes more than 150,000 clones, over 50% detected once. The V end lost 6 bases, the J end lost 0 bases, and 11 bases lay between the germline ends. The CDR3 covers 13 residues. Per the germline V gene, CDR1 is SQVTM and CDR2 is ANQGSEA. General study results and limits: TCR sharing was clearer in mice than between patients, perhaps partly owing to patient HLA diversity.

This TCR derives from a human donor with alopecia areata. The specimen was CD4+ T cells sorted from blood, collected at week 0. The chain recombines TRBV29-1 with TRBJ1-1; D unclear. The CDR3 DNA sequence: TGCAGCGTCCACATGAGGATGAACACTGAAGCTTTCTTT. Encoded protein: CSVHMRMNTEAFF. The variable domain in full, completed from reference TRBV29-1 and TRBJ1-1, reads SAVISQKPSRDICQRGTSLTIQCQVDSQVTMMFWYRQQPGQSLTLIATANQGSEATYESGFVIDKFPISRPNLTFSTLTVSNMSPEDSSIYLCSVHMRMNTEAFFGQGTRLTVV.